The 16 T cell receptor beta chains below come from one sample, sequenced in a study of regulatory T cells in long-lasting Graves disease. Time point here: newly diagnosed GD, antithyroid drugs for less than 3 months. Researchers made the TCR library from RNA that was extracted from PBMCs. In building TCR beta libraries, iRepertoire HTBI primers were used together with Arm-PCR of CDR3 regions. TCRdb reprocessed the multiplex PCR reads via MiXCR and lists one record per CDR3 protein. The table has about 560,000 distinct CDR3 sequences, 15% to 20% seen once; the top ten hold around 12%. This sample was shared with a second study, whose subject was T cells in Graves' hyperthyroidism and ophthalmopathy.

The sample here was peripheral blood mononuclear cells (PBMCs), taken at new diagnosis, from a patient treated with antithyroid drugs. Receptor source: a man between 18 and 35 years old with Graves disease.

The sample holds a few counts of this clonotype. The rearrangement links TRBV6-5 to TRBJ1-3; D gene ambiguous. Trimming stripped 2 bases from V and 0 bases from J, with 8 bases between. The CDR3 spans 15 residues. Per germline, CDR1 MNHEY and CDR2 SVGAGI. For the CDR3, the DNA is TGTGCCAGCAGTTACCGGGCAGACTCTGGAAACACCATATATTTT. Translation gives CASSYRADSGNTIYF.

The chain employs TRBV3-1 and TRBJ1-5; 7 bases map to TRBD1. The CDR3 extends over 15 amino acids. The germline CDR1 and CDR2 sequences are LGHDT and YNNKEL (reference sequence). The junction had 9 bases not matched to a gene; V was cut back by 4 bases and J by 6 bases. The CDR3 DNA is TGTGCCAGCAGCCCGCGGACAGGAGGGAGTCAGCCCCAGCATTTT. Translating gives CASSPRTGGSQPQHF.

This clonotype was recorded a few times. The chain is built from TRBV12-3 or TRBV12-4 and TRBJ2-7; the match to TRBD1 covers 9 bases. The CDR3 is 17 amino acids. The V and J ends lost 6 bases and 2 bases, in that order; junction bases with no gene match: 14. CDR3 bases: TGTGCCAGCAGCACCGGACAGGGGACAGGCGGACCCTACGAGCAGTACTTC. It is translated as CASSTGQGTGGPYEQYF.

This clonotype was detected only once. A read error may produce the germline difference seen at one junction end. Here the CDR3 DNA reads TGTGCCAGCAGCGTCTATAGCAATCGGCCCCAGCATTTT. Protein sequence: CASSVYSNRPQHF. This chain uses TRBV11-1 with TRBJ1-5; D unclear. The CDR3 is 13 amino acids. CDR1 and CDR2 from the germline V gene are SGHAT and FQDESV (reference sequence).

In this sample, this clonotype turned up many times. The rearrangement joins TRBV15 to TRBJ1-1, with a possible D match to TRBD1 (6 bases). The germline V gene has CDR1 LNHNV and CDR2 YYDKDF (reference sequence). The CDR3 has 15 residues. The ends were cut back, 1 base at V and 3 bases at J, with 12 bases in the middle. Here the CDR3 reads CATSRGGASDTEAFF. The CDR3 DNA is TGTGCCACCAGCAGAGGGGGGGCGTCGGACACTGAAGCTTTCTTT. Filled out from reference TRBV15 and TRBJ1-1, the complete variable domain reads DAMVIQNPRYQVTQFGKPVTLSCSQTLNHNVMYWYQQKSSQAPKLLFHYYDKDFNNEADTPDNFQSRRPNTSFCFLDIRSPGLGDTAMYLCATSRGGASDTEAFFGQGTRLTVV.

This clonotype was detected once. A much larger clone lies a single base off, so this may be a read error. Since the CDR3 does not end with the conserved phenylalanine or tryptophan, this likely comes from a read error. The chain joins TRBV6-5 to TRBJ2-7; 8 bases map to TRBD1. Germline trimming cut 2 bases from V and 6 bases from J; bases unmatched to any gene: 6. Germline lookup yields CDR1 MNHEY and CDR2 SVGAGI. The CDR3 runs 14 residues. Written as DNA, the CDR3 is TGTGCCAGCAGTTACGACCCAGGGGGCATCGAGCAGTACTCC. Amino acids: CASSYDPGGIEQYS.

In its sample, this clonotype was seen many times. V usage is TRBV6-2 or TRBV6-3 and J usage is TRBJ2-3; D not certain. V was cut by 5 bases and J by 3 bases, with 6 bases left in between. Germline CDR1 MNHEY, CDR2 SVGEGT. The CDR3 totals 12 residues. For the CDR3, the DNA is TGTGCCAGCAGTGAAGCAACAGATACGCAGTATTTT. Its protein product is CASSEATDTQYF.

The sample holds many counts of this clonotype. The V and J genes are TRBV29-1 and TRBJ2-7, with 9 positions matching TRBD1. The CDR3 spans 13 residues. Unmatched junction bases numbered 5, after V lost 5 bases and J lost 3 bases. Germline CDR1 SQVTM, CDR2 ANQGSEA. CDR3 DNA: TGCAGCGTTCGGGAGACAGGGGGCTACGAGCAGTACTTC. The encoded protein is CSVRETGGYEQYF.

This clonotype was seen ten or more times. The rearrangement links TRBV5-1 to TRBJ2-5, with D possibly being TRBD1 (8 bases). V was trimmed by 3 bases and J by 3 bases, leaving 27 bases between them. In germline, CDR1 is SGHRS, CDR2 YFSETQ. The CDR3 loop spans 19 amino acids. The CDR3 DNA reads as TGCGCCAGCAGCTCTCCGGGAGGCGGCGACAGGGGAGGGGAAGAGACCCAGTACTTC. Its protein product is CASSSPGGGDRGGEETQYF.

Regarding this clonotype: The CDR3 does not end in the conserved phenylalanine or tryptophan, so this is likely a read error. This rearrangement joins TRBV20-1 to TRBJ2-1; perhaps TRBD2 as D (6 bases). The CDR3 length is 14 residues. The V end was cut by 6 bases, the J end by 0 bases, with 12 bases between. Germline V gene data show CDR1 as DFQATT and CDR2 as SNEGSKA (reference sequence). DNA for the CDR3: TGCAGTGCCATAGCGGCTAGCTCCTACAATGAGCAGTTCCTC. It specifies CSAIAASSYNEQFL.

The V gene is TRBV11-1, the J gene TRBJ1-4; D is perhaps TRBD1 (5 bases). Germline CDR1 and CDR2: SGHAT and FQDESV (reference sequence). V was trimmed by 5 bases and J by 0 bases, leaving 13 bases between them. The CDR3 is 16 residues long. The CDR3 nucleotides are TGTGCCAGCAGCCCCGGGACGGTCGCAACTAATGAAAAACTGTTTTTT. Translated: CASSPGTVATNEKLFF.

The chain is built from TRBV18 and TRBJ2-3, with D uncertain. The CDR3 is 14 residues long. Germline loops: CDR1 KGHSH, CDR2 LQKENI. Between the trimmed V and J ends, which lost 0 bases and 5 bases, there was a span of 9 bases. This CDR3 reads CASSPPYTRDTQYF. The CDR3 bases are TGTGCCAGCTCACCACCGTACACCCGAGATACGCAGTATTTT.

This clonotype was recorded at least ten times. Sequence at one end of the junction differs from germline and may be a read error. The gene calls are TRBV20-1 and TRBJ2-1; 9 bases line up with TRBD2. The CDR3 is 14 residues long. Germline V lookup: CDR1 DFQATT, CDR2 SNEGSKA (reference sequence). CDR3 sequence reads: CSARDDGTSLFGAF. CDR3 DNA: TGCAGTGCTAGGGACGACGGGACTAGCCTTTTTGGGGCCTTC.

This clonotype was seen at least ten times. The V and J genes are TRBV7-9 and TRBJ2-3; D is undetermined. V was trimmed by 1 base and J by 3 bases, leaving 8 bases between them. There are 14 residues in the CDR3. Germline CDR1 is SEHNR and CDR2 is FQNEAQ (reference sequence). CDR3 bases: TGTGCCAGCAGCTTAGGACCAGAGACAGATACGCAGTATTTT. Its translation: CASSLGPETDTQYF.

At least ten counts were recorded for this clonotype. V usage is TRBV5-4 and J usage is TRBJ2-5; D is unclear. Per the germline V gene, CDR1 is SGHNT and CDR2 is YYREEE (reference sequence). The CDR3 is made up of 11 amino acids. V lost 5 bases and J lost 3, with 5 bases in between. Written as DNA, the CDR3 is TGTGCCAGCAGTGAAGAAGAGACCCAGTACTTC. It yields the protein CASSEEETQYF.

This CDR3 is CASSLDPFGTSQETQYF. CDR3 DNA sequence: TGCGCCAGCAGCTTGGATCCTTTCGGGACCAGCCAAGAGACCCAGTACTTC. The chain recombines TRBV5-1 with TRBJ2-5; D possibly matches TRBD1 or TRBD2 (5 bases each). The CDR3 length is 17 residues. Germline CDR1 SGHRS, CDR2 YFSETQ. V lost 0 bases and J lost 1, with 16 bases in between.